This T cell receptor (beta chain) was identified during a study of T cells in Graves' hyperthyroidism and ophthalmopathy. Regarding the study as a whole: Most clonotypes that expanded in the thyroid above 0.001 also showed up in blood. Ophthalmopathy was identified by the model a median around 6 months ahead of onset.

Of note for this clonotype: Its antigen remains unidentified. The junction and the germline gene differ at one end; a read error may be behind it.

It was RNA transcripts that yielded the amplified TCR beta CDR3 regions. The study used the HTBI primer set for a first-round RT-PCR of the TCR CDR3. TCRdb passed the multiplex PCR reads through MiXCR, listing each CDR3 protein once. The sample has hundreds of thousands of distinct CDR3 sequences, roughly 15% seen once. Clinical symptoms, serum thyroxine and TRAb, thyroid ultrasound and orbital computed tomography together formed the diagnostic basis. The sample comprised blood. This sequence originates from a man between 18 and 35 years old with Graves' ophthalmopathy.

DNA of the CDR3: TGTACCAGCAGCTTACCCCAAAGGTTTTACAATGAGCAGTTCTTC. Encoded protein: CTSSLPQRFYNEQFF. This chain connects TRBV7-9 to TRBJ2-1; no reliable D call. This CDR3 comprises 15 residues. In germline, CDR1 is SEHNR, CDR2 FQNEAQ (reference sequence).